Given below is one T cell receptor (beta chain) in context. Its antigen is not identified. This record belongs to a study of T cell repertoires in cytomegalovirus infection. TCRdb itself ran the reads through MiXCR, one entry per CDR3 protein. The table has about 480,000 distinct CDR3 sequences, roughly a third seen once; the top ten hold about 17%. CDR3 size: 13 residues. Germline V gene data show CDR1 as LNHDA and CDR2 as SQIVND (reference sequence). V lost 4 bases, J lost 5 bases, and 12 bases lay in between. The sequenced sample was cultured PBMCs, obtained from culture after CMV antigen stimulation. This sequence was found in a human donor in good health (CMV status not recorded). Some clones in this sample may be carry-over from other donors' samples. The chain combines TRBV19 with TRBJ2-7; D perhaps matches TRBD2 (5 bases). The CDR3 sequence: CASSSAGVHEQYV. The CDR3 nucleotides are TGTGCCAGTAGTAGCGCCGGGGTCCACGAGCAGTACGTC.